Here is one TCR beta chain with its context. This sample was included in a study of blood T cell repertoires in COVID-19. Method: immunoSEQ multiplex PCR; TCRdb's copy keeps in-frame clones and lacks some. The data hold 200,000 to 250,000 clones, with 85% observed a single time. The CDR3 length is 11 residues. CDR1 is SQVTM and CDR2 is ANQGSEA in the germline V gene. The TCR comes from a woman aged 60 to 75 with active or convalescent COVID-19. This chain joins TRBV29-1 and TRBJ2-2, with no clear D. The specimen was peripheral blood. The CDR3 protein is CTAGEAGELFF. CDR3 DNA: TGCACCGCCGGTGAGGCCGGGGAGCTGTTTTTT.